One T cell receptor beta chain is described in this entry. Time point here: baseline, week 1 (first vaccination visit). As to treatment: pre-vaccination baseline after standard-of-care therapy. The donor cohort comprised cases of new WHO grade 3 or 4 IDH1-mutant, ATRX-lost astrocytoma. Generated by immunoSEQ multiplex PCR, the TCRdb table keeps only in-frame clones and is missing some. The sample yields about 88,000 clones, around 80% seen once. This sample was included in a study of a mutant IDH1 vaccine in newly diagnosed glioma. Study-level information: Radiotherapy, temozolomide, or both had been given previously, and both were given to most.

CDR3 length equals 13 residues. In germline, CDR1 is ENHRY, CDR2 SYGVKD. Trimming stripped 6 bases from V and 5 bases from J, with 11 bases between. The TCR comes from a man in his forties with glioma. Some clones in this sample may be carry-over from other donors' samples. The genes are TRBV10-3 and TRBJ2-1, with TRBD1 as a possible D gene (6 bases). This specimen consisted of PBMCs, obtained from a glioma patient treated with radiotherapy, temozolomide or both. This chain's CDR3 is CAIRARDNNEQFF. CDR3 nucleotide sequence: TGTGCCATCAGAGCTAGGGACAACAATGAGCAGTTCTTC.